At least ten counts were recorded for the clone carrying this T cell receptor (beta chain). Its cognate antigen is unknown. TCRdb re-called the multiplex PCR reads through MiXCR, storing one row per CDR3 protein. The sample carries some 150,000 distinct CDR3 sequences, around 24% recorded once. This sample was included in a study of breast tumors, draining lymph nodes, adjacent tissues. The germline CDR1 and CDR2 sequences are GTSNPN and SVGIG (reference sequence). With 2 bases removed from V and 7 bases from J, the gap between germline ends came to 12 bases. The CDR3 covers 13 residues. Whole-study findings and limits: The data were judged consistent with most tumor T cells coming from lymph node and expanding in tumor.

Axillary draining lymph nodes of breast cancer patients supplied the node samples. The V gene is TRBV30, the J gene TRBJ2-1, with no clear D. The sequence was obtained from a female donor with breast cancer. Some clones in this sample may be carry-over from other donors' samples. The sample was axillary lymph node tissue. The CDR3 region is CAWSRRSGNEQFF. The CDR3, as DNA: TGTGCCTGGAGTCGTAGGAGTGGGAATGAGCAGTTCTTC. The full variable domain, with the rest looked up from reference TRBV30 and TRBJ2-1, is SQTIHQWPATLVQPVGSPLSLECTVEGTSNPNLYWYRQAAGRGLQLLFYSVGIGQISSEVPQNLSASRPQDRQFILSSKKLLLSDSGFYLCAWSRRSGNEQFFGPGTRLTVL.